The rows below give T cell receptor beta chains drawn from one sample of a study of blood T cell repertoires in COVID-19. Sequencing used immunoSEQ multiplex PCR; TCRdb keeps in-frame clones, though not all of them. The repertoire holds 150,000 or so clones, approximately 91% seen once, with approximately 2.2% in the top ten. Sequenced sample: peripheral blood. These receptors originate from a man between 18 and 35 years old with acute or convalescent COVID-19. Each CDR3 is given with its conserved first and last residue. The order of the fields is V gene, CDR3 protein.

>TRBV19
CASSTSYYGYTF
>TRBV29-1
CSSSVLNTEAFF
>TRBV5-1
CASSLAGGLAGYNEQFF
>TRBV5-8
CASSGDRGKGQPQHF
>TRBV19
CASSIGGKTSNQPQHF
>TRBV19
CASSIVPNSNQPQHF
>TRBV27
CASSLRQFAEQYF
>TRBV4-1
CASSQDPPTVRYNSPLHF
>TRBV6-6
CASSYGGETQYF
>TRBV27
CASSPLHDRGTYEQYF
>TRBV7-2
CASSLTVNTEAFF
>TRBV12-3/TRBV12-4
CASRHTHRVGAFF
>TRBV9
CASSVVGQDGSPLHF
>TRBV4-1
CASSQEIAFTDTQYF
>TRBV5-1
CASSLSNRTGRTEAFF
>TRBV5-4
CASSAGGEETQYF
>TRBV19
CASSIWEGQPQHF
>TRBV9
CASSLAGGSPPNTEAFF
>TRBV7-6
CASSLFRREEANYGYTF
>TRBV19
CASSQLAGGVNTGELFF
>TRBV6-1
CASSEWSEAFF
>TRBV11-3
CASSSSPGQGAHLNTGELFF
>TRBV10-2
CAYSETGNGVALHF
>TRBV2
CASSNRGNTEAFF